Listed below are T cell receptor beta chains from one sample, sequenced in a study of blood T cell repertoires in COVID-19. TCRdb's table, derived via immunoSEQ multiplex PCR, lists solely in-frame clones and lacks some. The table lists approximately 93,000 clones, roughly 71% of them singletons. What was sequenced was peripheral blood. These receptors were taken from a woman of 80 years or more with acute or convalescent COVID-19. Both conserved end residues are trimmed from each CDR3. D genes are given only for firm matches.

.	TRBV7-8	TRBJ1-2	ASSLEQADGVYGYT
.	TRBV9	TRBJ2-5	ASSISGGQYQETQY
.	TRBV11-2	TRBJ2-1	ASSYGSGTYNEQF
TRBD1	TRBV6-6	TRBJ2-1	ASSPRGRLNEQF
.	TRBV7-2	TRBJ1-4	ASSAHRQPEKLF
.	TRBV5-4	TRBJ2-7	ASSLGGGGPLSYEQY
TRBD1	TRBV28	TRBJ1-6	ASSSGDRGRSPLH
TRBD1	TRBV6-2/TRBV6-3	TRBJ1-3	ASRPQGVGNTIY
.	TRBV6-5	TRBJ2-7	ASSLTDGDYEQY
.	TRBV27	TRBJ2-3	ASSSGLTNTQY
.	TRBV7-2	TRBJ1-3	ASSSWSLDTAIY
TRBD2	TRBV9	TRBJ2-1	ASSPSRDYHNEQF
TRBD2	TRBV7-2	TRBJ2-5	ASSLSSGRGKTQETQY
.	TRBV6-5	TRBJ2-7	ASSYGGSSGKEY
.	TRBV5-1	TRBJ2-7	ASSLAIGRNSYEQY
TRBD2	TRBV5-1	TRBJ2-7	ASSRGGENYEQY
.	TRBV6-6	TRBJ2-7	ASRETGFSTYEQY
TRBD2	TRBV7-2	TRBJ2-1	ASSIGRESYNEQF
TRBD1	TRBV7-2	TRBJ1-6	ASSSNRGSSSPLH
TRBD1	TRBV4-1	TRBJ1-2	ASSQNNGQVFSSGYT
TRBD2	TRBV7-3	TRBJ2-1	ASSPQPGLADNEQF
TRBD1	TRBV30	TRBJ1-4	AWSGGQPNEKLF
TRBD2	TRBV28	TRBJ2-3	ASSTFLLGREGTDTQY
TRBD1	TRBV9	TRBJ2-7	ASSVAAGTGLYEQY
TRBD1	TRBV4-3	TRBJ1-2	ASSQDPGTVYGYT